This is a list of T cell receptor beta chains from one sample in a study of human T cells and chemical hapten exposure. TCRdb redid the calling of the RACE reads with MiXCR, one entry per CDR3 protein. The repertoire holds approximately 68,000 distinct CDR3 sequences, with around 8.8% as singletons. The specimen comprised whole blood, sampled in connection with sensitization to the hapten diphenylcyclopropenone (DPC). These receptors originate from a woman aged 45-65 years with alopecia areata. Some clones in this sample may be carry-over from other donors' samples. Each CDR3 is given with its conserved first and last residue. Fields, in order: D gene, clone size, V gene, J gene, CDR3 DNA, CDR3 protein. D genes are given only for firm matches. A clone size is listed for some rows: how often the clone was seen (once, few, many), or a class if it is expanded.

D: -
size: medium-sized
V: TRBV29-1
J: TRBJ1-1
DNA: TGCAGCGTTGAAGGTTCGGCTAGGAACACTGAAGCTTTCTTT
CDR3: CSVEGSARNTEAFF

D: TRBD2
size: many
V: TRBV4-3
J: TRBJ2-1
DNA: TGCGCCAGCAGCCAAGGACTAGCGGGAGGGCCGGAGTTCTTC
CDR3: CASSQGLAGGPEFF

D: -
size: -
V: TRBV6-2/TRBV6-3
J: TRBJ2-7
DNA: TGTGCCAGCAGTCAACCCTCCGCACACCGCGAGCAGTACTTC
CDR3: CASSQPSAHREQYF

D: TRBD2
size: -
V: TRBV12-3/TRBV12-4
J: TRBJ2-1
DNA: TGTGCCAGCAGTTTAATGGGCCTAGCGGGAGGGGGTGAGCAGTTCTTC
CDR3: CASSLMGLAGGGEQFF

D: -
size: -
V: TRBV4-2
J: TRBJ1-1
DNA: TGTGCCAGCAGCCTAGCGACAGGGAACACTGAAGCTTTCTTT
CDR3: CASSLATGNTEAFF

D: -
size: many
V: TRBV28
J: TRBJ2-7
DNA: TGTGCCAGCAGTCCACCTGGCAGGAACTACGAGCAGTACTTC
CDR3: CASSPPGRNYEQYF

D: -
size: -
V: TRBV5-1
J: TRBJ2-5
DNA: TGCGCCAGCAGCTTATCCATGAGCCAAGAGACCCAGTACTTC
CDR3: CASSLSMSQETQYF

D: TRBD1
size: -
V: TRBV28
J: TRBJ2-3
DNA: TGTGCCAGCAGTCCCCTTATGGGGGACAGTAGCACAGATACGCAGTATTTT
CDR3: CASSPLMGDSSTDTQYF

D: -
size: -
V: TRBV28
J: TRBJ1-6
DNA: TGTGCCAGCAAAGCTCCCAGCTCCTATAATTCACCCCTCCACTTT
CDR3: CASKAPSSYNSPLHF

D: -
size: many
V: TRBV11-2
J: TRBJ1-1
DNA: TGTGCCAGCAGCTTATCAAATGTTGGTGAAGCTTTCTTT
CDR3: CASSLSNVGEAFF

D: -
size: many
V: TRBV5-6
J: TRBJ1-1
DNA: TGTGCCAGCAGCTTGAAGGCGGGGATGAACACTGAAGCTTTCTTT
CDR3: CASSLKAGMNTEAFF

D: -
size: few
V: TRBV7-2
J: TRBJ2-3
DNA: TGTGCCAGCAGCTCGGGACGGACAGATACGCAGTATTTT
CDR3: CASSSGRTDTQYF

D: TRBD1
size: -
V: TRBV20-1
J: TRBJ1-5
DNA: TGCAGTGCTAGACGACAGGGAGGTCAGCCCCAGCATTTT
CDR3: CSARRQGGQPQHF

D: -
size: many
V: TRBV12-3/TRBV12-4
J: TRBJ2-3
DNA: TGTGCCAGCAGCAACGGGGGGCCTATCACAGATACGCAGTATTTT
CDR3: CASSNGGPITDTQYF

D: -
size: -
V: TRBV7-8
J: TRBJ2-2
DNA: TGTGCCAGCAGCTTAGGATCGGAACTACCGAACACCGGGGAGCTGTTTTTT
CDR3: CASSLGSELPNTGELFF

D: -
size: many
V: TRBV5-1
J: TRBJ2-3
DNA: TGCGCCAGCAGCTTGGAGGCAGATACGCAGTATTTT
CDR3: CASSLEADTQYF

D: -
size: -
V: TRBV5-1
J: TRBJ2-3
DNA: TGCGCCAGCAGCTTGGCTACCCGCACAGATACGCAGTATTTT
CDR3: CASSLATRTDTQYF

D: -
size: -
V: TRBV14
J: TRBJ2-5
DNA: TGTGCCAGCAGCCAAGTCTTGGAGACCCAGTACTTC
CDR3: CASSQVLETQYF

D: -
size: -
V: TRBV3-1
J: TRBJ2-7
DNA: TGTGCCAGCAGCCCAACTCCGGGGGGCAGAGGAGAGCAGTACTTC
CDR3: CASSPTPGGRGEQYF

D: -
size: -
V: TRBV7-8
J: TRBJ1-4
DNA: TGTGCCAGCAGCTTTGACAGACGGGATGAAAAACTGTTTTTT
CDR3: CASSFDRRDEKLFF

D: -
size: many
V: TRBV6-6
J: TRBJ1-1
DNA: TGTGCCAGCAGATCCTTAGGGGACACTGAAGCTTTCTTT
CDR3: CASRSLGDTEAFF

D: -
size: -
V: TRBV5-1
J: TRBJ2-4
DNA: TGCGCCAGCAGCGCCCAGGCTTTAGGCATGAACATTCAGTACTTC
CDR3: CASSAQALGMNIQYF

D: TRBD2
size: few
V: TRBV2
J: TRBJ2-3
DNA: TGTGCCAGCCAGCGGGAGGGCCTGGCAGATACGCAGTATTTT
CDR3: CASQREGLADTQYF

D: -
size: -
V: TRBV19
J: TRBJ1-4
DNA: TGTGCCAGTAGTCCCGGCGGGGCAACTAATGAAAAACTGTTTTTT
CDR3: CASSPGGATNEKLFF

D: -
size: many
V: TRBV5-4
J: TRBJ1-2
DNA: TGTGCCAGCAGCTTGGGATACTCTAACTATGGCTACACCTTC
CDR3: CASSLGYSNYGYTF

D: -
size: -
V: TRBV4-3
J: TRBJ2-1
DNA: TGCGCCAGCAGCCAAGGGACACAGAGCTCCTACAATGAGCAGTTCTTC
CDR3: CASSQGTQSSYNEQFF

D: TRBD1
size: many
V: TRBV6-5
J: TRBJ1-3
DNA: TGTGCCAGCAGTGGGACAGGGACTGGAAACACCATATATTTT
CDR3: CASSGTGTGNTIYF

D: -
size: many
V: TRBV28
J: TRBJ2-6
DNA: TGTGCCAGCAGACTGAGTAAGGCCAACGTCCTGACTTTC
CDR3: CASRLSKANVLTF

D: -
size: -
V: TRBV2
J: TRBJ2-7
DNA: TGTGCCAGCAGTGAAGGTCAAAACGAGCAGTACTTC
CDR3: CASSEGQNEQYF

D: -
size: -
V: TRBV19
J: TRBJ2-1
DNA: TGTGCCAGTAGTATGGCAGGGCCGAGCTCCTACAATGAGCAGTTCTTC
CDR3: CASSMAGPSSYNEQFF

D: -
size: many
V: TRBV7-8
J: TRBJ1-1
DNA: TGTGCCAGCAGCGTAGACGGGACCGCCTCGGTCCTAATGAACACTGAAGCTTTCTTT
CDR3: CASSVDGTASVLMNTEAFF

D: -
size: many
V: TRBV12-3/TRBV12-4
J: TRBJ1-5
DNA: TGTGCCAGCAGTTTCTCGGGAAATCAGCCCCAGCATTTT
CDR3: CASSFSGNQPQHF

D: -
size: few
V: TRBV30
J: TRBJ2-7
DNA: TGTGCCTGGAGTGTTAGCGGCCCTACTTCCTACGAGCAGTACTTC
CDR3: CAWSVSGPTSYEQYF

D: -
size: few
V: TRBV10-3
J: TRBJ1-1
DNA: TGTGCCATCAGTGCGTCGTCGGTACTCGGCACTGAAGCTTTCTTT
CDR3: CAISASSVLGTEAFF

D: -
size: few
V: TRBV28
J: TRBJ2-7
DNA: TGTGCCAGCAGCCGCGCAGAGGCGCAGTACTTC
CDR3: CASSRAEAQYF

D: -
size: few
V: TRBV12-3/TRBV12-4
J: TRBJ2-1
DNA: TGTGCCAGCAGACCCCAGGACAATGAGCAGTTCTTC
CDR3: CASRPQDNEQFF

D: -
size: many
V: TRBV18
J: TRBJ1-2
DNA: TGTGCCAGCTCACCCGGACGGGACAACCGTCTAAACTATGGCTACACCTTC
CDR3: CASSPGRDNRLNYGYTF

D: -
size: -
V: TRBV27
J: TRBJ2-1
DNA: TGTGCCAGCAGTTTATCGGGGCTAGCGTTTCTCTTC
CDR3: CASSLSGLAFLF

D: -
size: many
V: TRBV6-1
J: TRBJ1-2
DNA: TGTGCCAGCAGTGCGATCGAGCAGAACTATGGCTACACCTTC
CDR3: CASSAIEQNYGYTF

D: -
size: -
V: TRBV29-1
J: TRBJ1-6
DNA: TGCAGCGTTGACAGGGAACATTCACCCCTCCACTTT
CDR3: CSVDREHSPLHF

D: -
size: -
V: TRBV5-4
J: TRBJ1-2
DNA: TGTGCCAGCAGCTTGGTTGGAGGGAAAGGGGATGGCTACACCTTC
CDR3: CASSLVGGKGDGYTF

D: -
size: few
V: TRBV5-1
J: TRBJ1-1
DNA: TGCGCCAGCAGCTTGATCTATGCGGGGAGTGAAGCTTTCTTT
CDR3: CASSLIYAGSEAFF

D: -
size: -
V: TRBV20-1
J: TRBJ2-3
DNA: TGCAGTGCTAGATCCCCCTTCGGGGCCAGCACAGATACGCAGTATTTT
CDR3: CSARSPFGASTDTQYF

D: TRBD1
size: many
V: TRBV4-1
J: TRBJ1-1
DNA: TGCGCCAGCAGCCAACTCCGGACAGGGGGCGCGAGGACTGAAGCTTTCTTT
CDR3: CASSQLRTGGARTEAFF

D: -
size: -
V: TRBV10-3
J: TRBJ1-2
DNA: TGTGCCATCAGTGAGGACGGGGCTAACTATGGCTACACCTTC
CDR3: CAISEDGANYGYTF

D: -
size: -
V: TRBV5-4
J: TRBJ2-2
DNA: TGTGCCAGCAGTCTGTCATGGGACGCTGGGACCGGGGAGCTGTTTTTT
CDR3: CASSLSWDAGTGELFF

D: -
size: -
V: TRBV13
J: TRBJ2-3
DNA: TGTGCCAGCAGCTACGGCAGGGATACGCAGTATTTT
CDR3: CASSYGRDTQYF

D: -
size: many
V: TRBV24-1
J: TRBJ2-1
DNA: TGTGCCACCAGTGGCTCGGGTACCACTCGGAATGAGCAGTTCTTC
CDR3: CATSGSGTTRNEQFF

D: -
size: few
V: TRBV24-1
J: TRBJ2-7
DNA: TGTGCCACCAGTGACTCCGGGACGGGGAGCTCCTACGAGCAGTACTTC
CDR3: CATSDSGTGSSYEQYF

D: TRBD2
size: many
V: TRBV28
J: TRBJ2-1
DNA: TGTGCCAGCAGTGTCCCGGGACTAGCGAGTCATAATGAGCAGTTCTTC
CDR3: CASSVPGLASHNEQFF

D: TRBD1
size: -
V: TRBV6-5
J: TRBJ2-7
DNA: TGTGCCAGCAGTGTAACAGGGGAGAGCTCCTACGAGCAGTACTTC
CDR3: CASSVTGESSYEQYF

D: TRBD1
size: many
V: TRBV27
J: TRBJ1-5
DNA: TGTGCCAGCAGTTTATCTTGGCAGGGGGGCAATCAGCCCCAGCATTTT
CDR3: CASSLSWQGGNQPQHF

D: TRBD2
size: -
V: TRBV6-6
J: TRBJ2-3
DNA: TGTGCCAGCAGTTGGCCCCTTGGCGGGAGGTTTCGACCTAGCACAGATACGCAGTATTTT
CDR3: CASSWPLGGRFRPSTDTQYF

D: -
size: many
V: TRBV29-1
J: TRBJ2-2
DNA: TGCAGCGTTGAACGGACCGGGGAGCTGTTTTTT
CDR3: CSVERTGELFF

D: -
size: many
V: TRBV2
J: TRBJ1-2
DNA: TGTGCCAGCCGTACAGAAGGGGACTATGGCTACACCTTC
CDR3: CASRTEGDYGYTF

D: -
size: -
V: TRBV7-8
J: TRBJ1-1
DNA: TGTGCCAGCAGCTTAGTTGGTGGGAACACTGAAGCTTTCTTT
CDR3: CASSLVGGNTEAFF

D: -
size: few
V: TRBV7-2
J: TRBJ2-7
DNA: TGTGCCAGCAGCTTACTTCCGGGACCCTACGAGCAGTACTTC
CDR3: CASSLLPGPYEQYF

D: -
size: few
V: TRBV6-2/TRBV6-3
J: TRBJ2-3
DNA: TGTGCCAGCAGCTCCGTGACAGATACGCAGTATTTT
CDR3: CASSSVTDTQYF